Below, 27 T cell receptor beta chains from the same sample are listed, as sequenced in a study of blood T cell repertoires in COVID-19. Using immunoSEQ multiplex PCR, the repertoire was profiled, and TCRdb retains in-frame clones only, with some absent. The table has about 270,000 clones, about 88% seen once. Material for sequencing was peripheral blood. These receptors all stem from a man aged 55 to 70 who had recovered from COVID-19.

The chain couples TRBV5-1 to TRBJ2-5; D is perhaps TRBD1 (5 bases). The CDR3 is 14 amino acids. The V end was cut by 3 bases, the J end by 7 bases, with 16 bases between. Germline V gene lookup returns CDR1 SGHRS and CDR2 YFSETQ. The CDR3 is CASSSEGVGVTQYF. CDR3 coding DNA: TGCGCCAGCAGCTCAGAAGGGGTTGGGGTGACCCAGTACTTC.

This chain uses TRBV28 with TRBJ2-7; 8 bases map to TRBD2. CDR3 length: 15 amino acids. With V trimmed by 5 bases and J by 3 bases, 9 bases remained unmatched. Per germline, CDR1 MDHEN and CDR2 SYDVKM. In nucleotides, the CDR3 is TGTGCCAGCAGTGCACCCAGCGGGGGTTACTACGAGCAGTACTTC. Residues: CASSAPSGGYYEQYF.

The chain is built from TRBV15 and TRBJ2-1; tentatively, D is TRBD2 (6 bases). CDR3 length: 15 amino acids. Germline assignment: CDR1 LNHNV and CDR2 YYDKDF (reference sequence). V shed 1 base and J shed 6 bases, with 13 bases lying between them. The CDR3 spells CATSRVRGKGNEQFF. The CDR3 DNA reads as TGTGCCACCAGCAGAGTACGGGGGAAAGGCAATGAGCAGTTCTTC. Based on the CDR3 plus reference TRBV15 and TRBJ2-1, the full variable domain is DAMVIQNPRYQVTQFGKPVTLSCSQTLNHNVMYWYQQKSSQAPKLLFHYYDKDFNNEADTPDNFQSRRPNTSFCFLDIRSPGLGDTAMYLCATSRVRGKGNEQFFGPGTRLTVL.

The chain combines TRBV7-2 with TRBJ2-3; D is perhaps TRBD1 (6 bases). The CDR3 has 12 residues. Trimming stripped 4 bases from V and 5 bases from J, with 7 bases between. CDR1 and CDR2 from the germline V gene are SGHTA and FQGNSA. CDR3 loop: CASSSRGDTQYF. Here the CDR3 DNA reads TGTGCCAGCAGCTCCAGGGGAGATACGCAGTATTTT.

V gene TRBV2 combines with J gene TRBJ1-4, with D perhaps matching TRBD1 (6 bases). Germline values: CDR1 SNHLY, CDR2 FYNNEI. V gave up 6 bases and J gave up 1 base, with 9 bases separating them. The CDR3 length is 14 residues. The CDR3: CASSSRGTNEKLFF. The CDR3 nucleotides are TGTGCCAGCAGCAGCAGGGGAACTAATGAAAAACTGTTTTTT.

V and J are TRBV7-6 and TRBJ2-3; 9 bases fit TRBD2. J lost 2 bases, V lost 5 bases, and 5 bases had no gene match. Per germline, CDR1 SGHVS and CDR2 FNYEAQ. There are 15 residues in the CDR3. The CDR3 region is CASSLSGGFTDTQYF. The CDR3, as DNA: TGTGCCAGCAGCCTTAGCGGGGGATTCACAGATACGCAGTATTTT.

This CDR3 is CARSHPTSAVSSSDEQFF. For the CDR3, the DNA is TGTGCCAGAAGCCATCCGACTAGCGCAGTCTCGAGTAGCGATGAGCAGTTCTTC. This chain links TRBV5-3 with TRBJ2-1; 8 bases agree with TRBD2. TRBV5-3 is annotated as an ORF whose role is uncertain. Trimming cost V 4 bases and J 8 bases; bases outside gene matches: 20. The CDR3 totals 18 residues.

The chain joins TRBV7-6 to TRBJ2-2; a possible D gene is TRBD1 (6 bases). V was trimmed by 0 bases and J by 2 bases, leaving 10 bases between them. This CDR3 has 16 amino acids. Germline CDR1 reads SGHVS; CDR2 reads FNYEAQ. CDR3 sequence: CASSLAPDSNTGELFF. In DNA form, the CDR3 reads TGTGCCAGCAGCTTAGCGCCGGACAGTAACACCGGGGAGCTGTTTTTT. Full variable domain (outside the CDR3, taken from reference TRBV7-6 and TRBJ2-2): GAGVSQSPRYKVTKRGQDVALRCDPISGHVSLYWYRQALGQGPEFLTYFNYEAQQDKSGLPNDRFSAERPEGSISTLTIQRTEQRDSAMYRCASSLAPDSNTGELFFGEGSRLTVL.

The CDR3 coding sequence is TGTGCCAGCAGCCGAACGGAGGAGGGTCATGAAAAACTGTTTTTT. Residues: CASSRTEEGHEKLFF. The chain employs TRBV4-2 and TRBJ1-4; no firm D call. The CDR3 contains 15 residues. V was cut by 4 bases and J by 6 bases, with 15 bases left in between. The germline V gene has CDR1 LGHNA and CDR2 YNFKEQ.

This CDR3 reads CASSLEQAHGYTF. The CDR3, as DNA: TGTGCCAGCAGCTTAGAACAGGCCCATGGCTACACCTTC. This chain links TRBV7-2 with TRBJ1-2, with D perhaps TRBD1 (5 bases). The CDR3 totals 13 residues. Germline V lookup: CDR1 SGHTA, CDR2 FQGNSA. The V and J ends lost 1 base and 6 bases respectively, with 9 bases between them. The variable domain in full, completed from reference TRBV7-2 and TRBJ1-2, reads GAGVSQSPSNKVTEKGKDVELRCDPISGHTALYWYRQSLGQGLEFLIYFQGNSAPDKSGLPSDRFSAERTGGSVSTLTIQRTQQEDSAVYLCASSLEQAHGYTFGSGTRLTVV.

The chain couples TRBV15 to TRBJ1-4, with TRBD1 identical over 7 bases. This CDR3 spans 15 amino acids. The ends lost 0 bases at V and 7 bases at J; junction bases unmatched: 5. The germline CDR1 and CDR2 sequences are LNHNV and YYDKDF (reference sequence). The CDR3 region is CATSRETGSTEKLFF. The CDR3 DNA sequence: TGTGCCACCAGCAGAGAGACAGGGTCAACTGAAAAACTGTTTTTT.

About this clone itself: The junction departs from the called germline gene at one end, perhaps through a read error. This chain uses TRBV4-2 with TRBJ2-7, with 7 positions matching TRBD1. Germline loops: CDR1 LGHNA, CDR2 YNFKEQ. The CDR3 runs to 15 residues. CDR3: CASSQEGGYSYEQYF. CDR3 DNA sequence: TGTGCCAGCAGTCAAGAAGGGGGCTACTCCTACGAGCAGTACTTC.

The chain uses TRBV6-5 and TRBJ1-1; 9 bases map to TRBD1. This CDR3 comprises 14 residues. V lost 7 bases, J lost 5 bases, and 8 bases stayed unmatched. The germline V gene has CDR1 MNHEY and CDR2 SVGAGI. CDR3: CASTDGTGWTEAFF. Written as DNA, the CDR3 is TGTGCCAGCACCGATGGGACAGGGTGGACTGAAGCTTTCTTT.

The V and J genes are TRBV14 and TRBJ1-3; 7 bases agree with TRBD1. CDR1 is SGHDN, CDR2 FVKESK, per germline. The junction had 6 bases not matched to a gene; V was cut back by 4 bases and J by 3 bases. The CDR3 totals 15 residues. The CDR3 is CASSRLTGSGNTIYF. The CDR3 DNA reads TGTGCCAGCAGCCGACTGACAGGGAGTGGAAACACCATATATTTT.

The chain has TRBV11-2 and TRBJ2-5; a possible D gene is TRBD2 (7 bases). Trimming took 6 bases from V and 5 from J, leaving 19 bases between them. The CDR3 has 15 residues. The germline CDR1 and CDR2 sequences are SGHAT and FQNNGV. For the CDR3, the DNA is TGTGCCAGCAGGCGAACGGGGGGCATAGGGGAGACCCAGTACTTC. Encoded protein: CASRRTGGIGETQYF.

The CDR3, as DNA: TGTGCCAGCAGCTTGGTGGGACAGGGTGGTGGCTACACCTTC. This sequence encodes CASSLVGQGGGYTF. The rearrangement links TRBV5-5 to TRBJ1-2; TRBD1 aligns across 9 bases. The V and J ends lost 0 bases and 7 bases, in that order; junction bases with no gene match: 4. The CDR3 has 14 residues. Germline CDR1 SGHKS, CDR2 YYEKEE (reference sequence).

The CDR3 region is CASSLDRGQGYTF. In DNA, the CDR3 is TGTGCCAGCAGCTTAGACAGGGGGCAAGGCTACACCTTC. V gene TRBV11-2 combines with J gene TRBJ1-2; TRBD1 matches 8 bases. Germline V lookup: CDR1 SGHAT, CDR2 FQNNGV. The CDR3 has 13 amino acids. With 0 bases clipped from V and 8 bases from J, the junction kept 2 bases outside the gene matches.

The chain carries TRBV2 and TRBJ1-1, with D tentatively TRBD1 (5 bases). CDR1 SNHLY and CDR2 FYNNEI come from the germline V gene. This CDR3 spans 14 amino acids. Trimming took off 4 bases at V and 1 base at J, with 10 bases between the two ends. This chain's CDR3 is CASSGRGRNTEAFF. CDR3 nucleotide sequence: TGTGCCAGCAGTGGGAGGGGCAGGAACACTGAAGCTTTCTTT. The full variable domain, in which reference TRBV2 and TRBJ1-1 provide the parts outside the CDR3, is EPEVTQTPSHQVTQMGQEVILRCVPISNHLYFYWYRQILGQKVEFLVSFYNNEISEKSEIFDDQFSVERPDGSNFTLKIRSTKLEDSAMYFCASSGRGRNTEAFFGQGTRLTVV.

This clone has just one count. The rearrangement links TRBV7-2 to TRBJ1-4, with 8 bases fitting TRBD1. The CDR3 spans 15 residues. The V gene's germline CDR1 is SGHTA and CDR2 FQGNSA. Unmatched junction bases numbered 5, after V lost 1 base and J lost 7 bases. CDR3 sequence: CASSLEGRGLEKLFF. The CDR3 DNA reads as TGTGCCAGCAGCTTAGAGGGCAGGGGGCTTGAAAAACTGTTTTTT. Using reference TRBV7-2 and TRBJ1-4 for the parts outside the CDR3, the full variable domain is GAGVSQSPSNKVTEKGKDVELRCDPISGHTALYWYRQSLGQGLEFLIYFQGNSAPDKSGLPSDRFSAERTGGSVSTLTIQRTQQEDSAVYLCASSLEGRGLEKLFFGSGTQLSVL.

The J gene is TRBJ2-5, the V gene TRBV7-7, with D possibly TRBD1 on 7 matching bases. CDR1 SSHAT and CDR2 FNYEAQ come from the germline V gene (reference sequence). The CDR3 is 14 amino acids. The CDR3 here is CASGPGTVQETQYF. In nucleotides, the CDR3 is TGTGCTAGCGGACCGGGGACAGTACAAGAGACCCAGTACTTC.

In its sample, this clone was seen once. The chain recombines TRBV5-1 with TRBJ2-7; 10 nucleotides align to TRBD2. The CDR3 sequence is 15 residues long. V shed 1 base, J shed 4 bases, and the junction held 5 bases outside the gene matches. Germline CDR1 SGHRS, CDR2 YFSETQ. The CDR3 nucleotides are TGCGCCAGCAGCTTGTCTCTAGCGGGGGTTTACGAGCAGTACTTC. The encoded protein is CASSLSLAGVYEQYF.

V gene TRBV19 combines with J gene TRBJ1-6; 9 bases match TRBD1. The V segment lost 3 bases and the J segment 0 bases; nucleotides outside the gene matches: 15. The CDR3 extends over 21 amino acids. Germline V CDR1 and CDR2: LNHDA, SQIVND (reference sequence). CDR3 sequence: CASSISPTGGLGSSYNSPLHF. Written as DNA, the CDR3 is TGTGCCAGTAGTATTTCCCCCACAGGGGGCCTGGGGAGCTCCTATAATTCACCCCTCCACTTT.

The chain combines TRBV6-5 with TRBJ2-7; TRBD1 matches 7 bases. Germline V gene data show CDR1 as MNHEY and CDR2 as SVGAGI. The CDR3 totals 13 residues. Trimming took 6 bases from V and 2 from J; bases not matched to a gene: 4. This chain's CDR3 is CASRQGNTYEQYF. The CDR3 DNA is TGTGCCAGCAGACAGGGGAACACCTACGAGCAGTACTTC.

The chain couples TRBV12-3 or TRBV12-4 to TRBJ2-1; unclear D gene. The V end lost 5 bases, the J end lost 3 bases, and 8 bases lay between the germline ends. The CDR3 has 13 residues. CDR3 protein: CASSPLSYNEQFF. The CDR3 DNA follows: TGTGCCAGCAGTCCCCTTAGCTACAATGAGCAGTTCTTC.

The V gene is TRBV5-1, the J gene TRBJ2-1; the D is unclear. Germline V gene lookup returns CDR1 SGHRS and CDR2 YFSETQ. This CDR3 region has 18 residues. Trimming pared 0 bases from V and 4 bases from J, leaving 20 bases between. The CDR3 spells CASSLEFAVNRVYNEQFF. DNA of the CDR3: TGCGCCAGCAGCTTGGAATTCGCGGTGAATAGAGTTTACAATGAGCAGTTCTTC.

The rearrangement links TRBV9 to TRBJ1-6; maybe TRBD1 (5 bases). This CDR3 is built from 14 residues. V lost 4 bases, J lost 6 bases, and 11 bases lay in between. Germline lookup yields CDR1 SGDLS and CDR2 YYNGEE. CDR3 loop: CASSTRQTNSPLHF. The CDR3 nucleotides are TGTGCCAGCAGCACCCGACAGACTAATTCACCCCTCCACTTT.

The gene calls are TRBV18 and TRBJ1-6, with 7 bases fitting TRBD1. Germline V gives CDR1 KGHSH, CDR2 LQKENI. V was pared by 3 bases and J by 10 bases, with 12 bases of the junction left unmatched. There are 16 residues in the CDR3. The CDR3 loop reads CASSPKDRPVESPLHF. The CDR3, as DNA: TGTGCCAGCTCACCCAAGGACAGGCCAGTAGAATCACCCCTCCACTTT.